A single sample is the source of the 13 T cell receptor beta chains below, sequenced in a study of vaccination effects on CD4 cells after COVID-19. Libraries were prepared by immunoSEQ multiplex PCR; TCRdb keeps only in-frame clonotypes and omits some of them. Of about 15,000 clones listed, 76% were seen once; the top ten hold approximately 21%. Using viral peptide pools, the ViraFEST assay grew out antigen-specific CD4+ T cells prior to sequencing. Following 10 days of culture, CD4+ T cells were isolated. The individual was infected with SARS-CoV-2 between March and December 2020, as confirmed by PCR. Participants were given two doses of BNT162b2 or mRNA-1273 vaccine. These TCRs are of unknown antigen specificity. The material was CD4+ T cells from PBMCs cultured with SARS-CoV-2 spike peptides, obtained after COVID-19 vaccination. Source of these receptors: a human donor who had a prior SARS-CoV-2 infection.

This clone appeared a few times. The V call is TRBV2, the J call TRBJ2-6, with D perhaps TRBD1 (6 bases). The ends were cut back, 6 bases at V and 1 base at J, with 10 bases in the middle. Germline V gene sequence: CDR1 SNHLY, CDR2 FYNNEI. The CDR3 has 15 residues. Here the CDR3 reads CASSRTDSGANVLTF. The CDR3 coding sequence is TGTGCCAGCAGCAGGACAGATTCTGGGGCCAACGTCCTGACTTTC.

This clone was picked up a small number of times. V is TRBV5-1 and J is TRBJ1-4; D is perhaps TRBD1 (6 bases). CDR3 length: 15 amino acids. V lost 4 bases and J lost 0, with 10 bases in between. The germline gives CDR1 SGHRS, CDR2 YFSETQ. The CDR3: CASSGEGATNEKLFF. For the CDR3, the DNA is TGCGCCAGCAGCGGGGAGGGGGCAACTAATGAAAAACTGTTTTTT.

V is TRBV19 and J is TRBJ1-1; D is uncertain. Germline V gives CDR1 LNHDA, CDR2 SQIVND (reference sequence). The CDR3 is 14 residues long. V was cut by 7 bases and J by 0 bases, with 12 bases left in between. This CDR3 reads CASKKDRMNTEAFF. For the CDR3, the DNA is TGTGCCAGTAAGAAGGACCGAATGAACACTGAAGCTTTCTTT. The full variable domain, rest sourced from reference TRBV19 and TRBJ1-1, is DGGITQSPKYLFRKEGQNVTLSCEQNLNHDAMYWYRQDPGQGLRLIYYSQIVNDFQKGDIAEGYSVSREKKESFPLTVTSAQKNPTAFYLCASKKDRMNTEAFFGQGTRLTVV.

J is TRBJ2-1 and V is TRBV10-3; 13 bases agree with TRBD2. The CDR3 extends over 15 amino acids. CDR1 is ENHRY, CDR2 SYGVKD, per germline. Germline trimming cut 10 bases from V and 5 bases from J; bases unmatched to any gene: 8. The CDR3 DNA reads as TGTGCCAGTACTTCCGGGACTAGCGGGAACAATGAGCAGTTCTTC. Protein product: CASTSGTSGNNEQFF.

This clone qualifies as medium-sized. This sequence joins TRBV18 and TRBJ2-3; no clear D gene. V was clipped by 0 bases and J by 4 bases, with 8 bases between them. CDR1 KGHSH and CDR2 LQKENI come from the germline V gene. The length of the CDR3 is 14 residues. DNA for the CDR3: TGTGCCAGCTCACCACCGGCCTGGCCAGATACGCAGTATTTT. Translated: CASSPPAWPDTQYF.

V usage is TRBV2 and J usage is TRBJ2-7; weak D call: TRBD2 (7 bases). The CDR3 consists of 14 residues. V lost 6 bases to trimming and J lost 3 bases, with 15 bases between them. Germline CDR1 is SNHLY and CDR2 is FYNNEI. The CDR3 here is CASRKRGGGYEQYF. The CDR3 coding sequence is TGTGCCAGCAGAAAAAGGGGGGGCGGCTACGAGCAGTACTTC.

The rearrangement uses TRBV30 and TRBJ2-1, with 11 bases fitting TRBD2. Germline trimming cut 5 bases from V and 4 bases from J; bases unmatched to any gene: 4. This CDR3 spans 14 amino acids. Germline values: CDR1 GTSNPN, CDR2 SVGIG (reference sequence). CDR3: CAWETSGVYNEQFF. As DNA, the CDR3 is TGTGCCTGGGAGACTAGCGGGGTATACAATGAGCAGTTCTTC.

The CDR3 reads CASSEPLRGTYNEQFF. For the CDR3, the DNA is TGTGCCAGCAGCGAGCCCCTGCGGGGAACTTACAATGAGCAGTTCTTC. J is TRBJ2-1 and V is TRBV5-6, with D possibly TRBD2 on 6 matching bases. Trimming removed 4 bases at V and 4 bases at J, with 18 bases between. The germline V gene has CDR1 SGHDT and CDR2 YYEEEE. The CDR3 loop spans 16 amino acids.

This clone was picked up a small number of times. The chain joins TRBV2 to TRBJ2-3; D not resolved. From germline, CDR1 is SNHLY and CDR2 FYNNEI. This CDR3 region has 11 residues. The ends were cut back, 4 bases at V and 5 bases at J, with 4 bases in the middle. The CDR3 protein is CASSGRDTQYF. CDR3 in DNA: TGTGCCAGCAGTGGCCGAGATACGCAGTATTTT.

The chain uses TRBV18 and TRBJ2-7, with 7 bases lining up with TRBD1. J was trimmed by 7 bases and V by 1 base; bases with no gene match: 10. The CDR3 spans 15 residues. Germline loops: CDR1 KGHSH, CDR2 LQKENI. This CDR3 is CASSPLGTDLREQYF. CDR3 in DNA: TGTGCCAGCTCACCACTCGGGACAGATCTACGGGAGCAGTACTTC.

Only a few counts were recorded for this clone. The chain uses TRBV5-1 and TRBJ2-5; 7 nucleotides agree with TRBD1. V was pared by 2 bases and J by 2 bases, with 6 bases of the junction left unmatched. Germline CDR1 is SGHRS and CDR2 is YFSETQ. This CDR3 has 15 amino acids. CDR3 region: CASSFLPGGQETQYF. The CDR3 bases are TGCGCCAGCAGCTTTCTCCCAGGGGGTCAAGAGACCCAGTACTTC.

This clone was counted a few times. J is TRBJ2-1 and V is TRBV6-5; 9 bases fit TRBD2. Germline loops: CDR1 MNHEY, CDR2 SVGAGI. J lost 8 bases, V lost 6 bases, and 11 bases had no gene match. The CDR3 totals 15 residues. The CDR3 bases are TGTGCCAGCAGAGTTACTAGCGGGTCCGGCGATGAGCAGTTCTTC. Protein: CASRVTSGSGDEQFF.

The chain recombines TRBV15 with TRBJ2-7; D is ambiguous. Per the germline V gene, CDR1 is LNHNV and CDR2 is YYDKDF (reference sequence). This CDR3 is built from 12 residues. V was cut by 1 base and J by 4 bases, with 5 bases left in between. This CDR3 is CATSRGFYEQYF. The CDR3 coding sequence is TGTGCCACCAGCAGAGGTTTTTACGAGCAGTACTTC. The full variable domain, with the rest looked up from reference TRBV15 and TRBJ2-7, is DAMVIQNPRYQVTQFGKPVTLSCSQTLNHNVMYWYQQKSSQAPKLLFHYYDKDFNNEADTPDNFQSRRPNTSFCFLDIRSPGLGDTAMYLCATSRGFYEQYFGPGTRLTVT.